The 8 T cell receptor beta chains below come from one sample, sequenced in a study of T cell responses to AZD1222 COVID-19 vaccine listed by TCRdb under 2021. Library preparation was by the immunoSEQ multiplex PCR assay. TCRdb stores this immuneACCESS table with in-frame sequences only. Part of the clones is absent; in the studies checked, under half of the shortfall reflects unresolved V genes, and no reason is known for the rest. The sample table lists 150,000 to 200,000 clones, 85% to 90% of them with a count of one. Roughly 11% of the sample goes to the ten largest clones. The sample's time point, from its label and the paper: about 28 days (+/-7) after the second vaccine dose. The sample consisted of peripheral blood, taken 28 days after the second AZD1222 dose. These TCRs come from an adult who received the AZD1222 COVID-19 vaccine.

The chain joins TRBV10-1 to TRBJ1-4; D remains ambiguous. The CDR3 extends over 12 amino acids. Germline CDR1 and CDR2: WNHNN and SYGVQD (reference sequence). V was shortened by 4 bases and J by 6 bases, with 6 bases between the two germline ends. The CDR3 DNA sequence: TGCGCCAGCAGTGGTGCGGATGAAAAACTGTTTTTT. Translating gives CASSGADEKLFF.

V is TRBV19 and J is TRBJ1-4, with D possibly matching TRBD1 (5 bases). The CDR3 has 13 residues. Germline V gene data show CDR1 as LNHDA and CDR2 as SQIVND (reference sequence). V was cut by 5 bases and J by 3 bases, with 7 bases left in between. CDR3 amino acids: CASSGGANEKLFF. The CDR3 DNA reads TGTGCCAGTAGTGGGGGGGCTAATGAAAAACTGTTTTTT.

This sequence joins TRBV4-1 and TRBJ2-7; the D gene is possibly TRBD2 (6 bases). This CDR3 region has 15 residues. Germline V gene data show CDR1 as MGHRA and CDR2 as YSYEKL. With 3 bases removed from V and 3 bases from J, the gap between germline ends came to 15 bases. The CDR3 sequence: CASSQAGARGYEQYF. The CDR3 DNA sequence: TGCGCCAGCAGCCAGGCCGGGGCGCGGGGCTACGAGCAGTACTTC.

The rearrangement uses TRBV7-8 and TRBJ2-1; 12 bases line up with TRBD1. CDR3 length: 16 residues. V was clipped by 1 base and J by 9 bases; unmatched bases: 7. Germline assignment: CDR1 SGHVS and CDR2 FQNEAQ. CDR3 in amino acids: CASSLVGTGGKGEQFF. CDR3 nucleotide sequence: TGTGCCAGCAGCTTAGTCGGGACAGGGGGCAAAGGTGAGCAGTTCTTC.

The gene calls are TRBV7-8 and TRBJ1-6; 8 bases are a match to TRBD1. Trimming at V came to 3 bases and at J to 0 bases, leaving 7 bases not matched to a gene. Germline lookup yields CDR1 SGHVS and CDR2 FQNEAQ. The CDR3 is 18 amino acids. The CDR3 nucleotides are TGTGCCAGCAGCTTGACGCTGGACAGGGTCTCCTATAATTCACCCCTCCACTTT. Translated: CASSLTLDRVSYNSPLHF.

The chain carries TRBV4-1 and TRBJ1-5; D call uncertain. The CDR3 contains 18 residues. In germline, CDR1 is MGHRA, CDR2 YSYEKL. The V gene lost 1 base and the J gene lost 3 bases, with 19 bases spanning the gap. CDR3 sequence reads: CASSQGRVGRWSNQPQHF. CDR3 nucleotides: TGCGCCAGCAGCCAAGGCCGGGTTGGGAGGTGGTCCAATCAGCCCCAGCATTTT.

The chain couples TRBV4-1 to TRBJ2-3, with 10 bases fitting TRBD2. The CDR3 totals 17 residues. The V gene end was trimmed by 0 bases and the J gene end by 3 bases; junction bases not matched to a gene: 6. Per the germline V gene, CDR1 is MGHRA and CDR2 is YSYEKL. The CDR3 is CASSQDDSGGATDTQYF. CDR3 sequence (DNA): TGCGCCAGCAGCCAAGATGACAGCGGGGGGGCGACAGATACGCAGTATTTT.

Written as DNA, the CDR3 is TGTGCCAGCAGCGACAGGGAGGGCGAGACCCAGTACTTC. This encodes CASSDREGETQYF. The J gene is TRBJ2-5, the V gene TRBV27; D could derive from TRBD1 or TRBD2 (7 bases each). The CDR3 is made up of 13 amino acids. Germline loops: CDR1 MNHEY, CDR2 SMNVEV (reference sequence). V shed 6 bases and J shed 5 bases, with 13 bases lying between them.